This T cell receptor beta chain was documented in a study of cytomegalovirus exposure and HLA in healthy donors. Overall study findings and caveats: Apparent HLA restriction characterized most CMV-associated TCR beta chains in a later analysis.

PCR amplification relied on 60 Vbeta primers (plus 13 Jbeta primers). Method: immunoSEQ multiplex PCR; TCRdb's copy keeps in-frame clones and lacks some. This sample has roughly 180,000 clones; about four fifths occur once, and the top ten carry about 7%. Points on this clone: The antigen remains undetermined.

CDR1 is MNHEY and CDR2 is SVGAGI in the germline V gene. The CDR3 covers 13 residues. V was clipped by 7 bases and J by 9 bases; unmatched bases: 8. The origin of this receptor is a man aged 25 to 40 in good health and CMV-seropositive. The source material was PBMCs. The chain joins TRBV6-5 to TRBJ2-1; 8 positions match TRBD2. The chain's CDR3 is CASTRTRGGEQFF. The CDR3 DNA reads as TGTGCCAGCACTAGGACACGGGGGGGTGAGCAGTTCTTC.